The 21 T cell receptor beta chains below were found in one sample sequenced in a study of beta chain features in type 1 diabetes (dated by TCRdb to the late 2010s). These receptors' targets are unknown. Paper-wide results and their limitations: Type 1 diabetes patients showed a moderate but significant shortening of TCRB CDR3 length in all four CD4+ subsets.

Libraries were made using the immunoSEQ multiplex PCR assay. All of the isolated RNA was reverse transcribed with the High Capacity cDNA Reverse Transcription Kit, so expressed TCRB transcripts were sequenced. TCRdb took this table from immuneACCESS and kept in-frame rearrangements with V and J called. Such tables lack part of the clones; where checked against another copy, unresolved V genes explain under half of the gap, and the rest is unexplained. The sample profile shows 160,000 or so clones; roughly 63% of them were found once. Of the sample, 0.08% to 0.1% falls within the top ten clones. The sample consisted of naive CD4+ T cells from blood. The sample's cell subset or site, from its label and the paper: true naive CD4+ T cells. The receptors come from a man aged 25-45 years with type 1 diabetes.

The chain employs TRBV6-5 and TRBJ1-5; 7 bases are shared with TRBD1. J was trimmed by 3 bases and V by 2 bases; bases with no gene match: 7. Germline CDR1 and CDR2: MNHEY and SVGAGI. This CDR3 is built from 16 residues. The CDR3 DNA reads TGTGCCAGCAGTTACACCTATGGACAGGCCAATCAGCCCCAGCATTTT. It specifies CASSYTYGQANQPQHF.

This clone showed up just a few times. The rearrangement joins TRBV4-3 to TRBJ2-3; D not resolved. CDR1 and CDR2 (germline): LGHNA, YSLEER. V dropped 4 bases and J dropped 3 bases, with 17 bases sitting between them. The CDR3 runs 16 residues. CDR3 nucleotides: TGCGCCAGCAGCCCGAATAGCTATTACAGTACAGATACGCAGTATTTT. This translates into CASSPNSYYSTDTQYF.

This clone has only a few counts. J is TRBJ2-5 and V is TRBV29-1; no firm D call. Germline loops: CDR1 SQVTM, CDR2 ANQGSEA. The CDR3 consists of 12 residues. The ends were cut back, 2 bases at V and 2 bases at J, with 6 bases in the middle. The CDR3 loop is CSVETSQETQYF. In DNA form, the CDR3 reads TGCAGCGTTGAAACATCACAAGAGACCCAGTACTTC.

This clone turned up a few times. The same CDR3 can be traced to other DNA sequences in this sample. The V call is TRBV7-2, the J call TRBJ2-5; D is undetermined. This CDR3 has 11 residues. Germline V gene lookup returns CDR1 SGHTA and CDR2 FQGNSA. V was pared by 1 base and J by 5 bases, with 2 bases between. CDR3 sequence (DNA): TGTGCCAGCAGCTTAGTTGAGACCCAGTACTTC. Amino acid sequence: CASSLVETQYF.

The chain carries TRBV7-2 and TRBJ2-2; D perhaps matches TRBD2 (5 bases). From germline, CDR1 is SGHTA and CDR2 FQGNSA. V gave up 0 bases and J gave up 0 bases, with 8 bases separating them. This CDR3 region has 16 residues. The CDR3 DNA reads as TGTGCCAGCAGCTTAGCCAGCGGCACGAACACCGGGGAGCTGTTTTTT. Protein: CASSLASGTNTGELFF.

This clone was seen a single time. DNA of the CDR3: TGCAGCGTTGTACGTGGGCAAGACACAGATACGCAGTATTTT. Protein sequence: CSVVRGQDTDTQYF. The V call is TRBV29-1, the J call TRBJ2-3; D gene unclear. CDR3 length equals 14 residues. CDR1 and CDR2 from the germline V gene are SQVTM and ANQGSEA. Trimming took off 4 bases at V and 2 bases at J, with 13 bases between the two ends.

The V and J genes are TRBV9 and TRBJ1-3; no firm D call. This CDR3 region has 14 residues. With 1 base removed from V and 0 bases from J, the gap between germline ends came to 5 bases. Germline CDR1 reads SGDLS; CDR2 reads YYNGEE. Written as DNA, the CDR3 is TGTGCCAGCAGCGTATCAGACTCTGGAAACACCATATATTTT. Amino acid sequence: CASSVSDSGNTIYF.

CDR3 loop: CASSLAFGEETQYF. The CDR3 DNA is TGTGCCAGCAGCTTAGCTTTCGGGGAAGAGACCCAGTACTTC. The chain joins TRBV7-2 to TRBJ2-5, with D possibly TRBD2 on 5 matching bases. The CDR3 totals 14 residues. Deletions cut 0 bases from V and 3 bases from J, with 8 bases between. Germline CDR1 and CDR2: SGHTA and FQGNSA.

The V call is TRBV29-1, the J call TRBJ1-4, with 7 bases lining up with TRBD1. CDR3 length: 15 residues. In germline, CDR1 is SQVTM, CDR2 ANQGSEA. The V gene end was trimmed by 6 bases and the J gene end by 0 bases; junction bases not matched to a gene: 7. CDR3 sequence reads: CSVTGPTATNEKLFF. CDR3 DNA sequence: TGCAGCGTGACAGGGCCTACAGCAACTAATGAAAAACTGTTTTTT. The variable domain in full, completed from reference TRBV29-1 and TRBJ1-4, reads SAVISQKPSRDICQRGTSLTIQCQVDSQVTMMFWYRQQPGQSLTLIATANQGSEATYESGFVIDKFPISRPNLTFSTLTVSNMSPEDSSIYLCSVTGPTATNEKLFFGSGTQLSVL.

This rearrangement joins TRBV25-1 to TRBJ2-7; D might be TRBD2 (5 bases). The CDR3 runs to 13 residues. Per germline, CDR1 MGHDK and CDR2 SYGVNS. The V gene lost 8 bases and the J gene lost 4 bases, with 15 bases spanning the gap. CDR3 sequence reads: CASARDGDYEQYF. CDR3 sequence (DNA): TGTGCCAGCGCCCGGGATGGAGATTACGAGCAGTACTTC.

The table lists this clone with a few counts. The chain recombines TRBV9 with TRBJ2-3; D is undetermined. With 0 bases removed from V and 7 bases from J, the gap between germline ends came to 15 bases. This CDR3 is 15 amino acids long. Germline V gene data show CDR1 as SGDLS and CDR2 as YYNGEE. In DNA, the CDR3 is TGTGCCAGCAGCGTAGAAGGACCGCCCTCGCATACGCAGTATTTT. Protein product: CASSVEGPPSHTQYF.

This clone was detected a few times. The rearrangement joins TRBV19 to TRBJ1-5; no reliable D call. V was shortened by 3 bases and J by 1 base, with 13 bases between the two germline ends. This CDR3 region has 16 residues. Germline V gene data show CDR1 as LNHDA and CDR2 as SQIVND (reference sequence). CDR3 DNA sequence: TGTGCCAGTAGTATTTATGGCAGCGGGAGCAATCAGCCCCAGCATTTT. Encoded protein: CASSIYGSGSNQPQHF.

This clone was seen only a few times. V usage is TRBV5-1 and J usage is TRBJ2-5; possible D gene TRBD2, 5 bases. Germline V CDR1 and CDR2: SGHRS, YFSETQ. The CDR3 contains 15 residues. V was shortened by 4 bases and J by 2 bases, with 15 bases between the two germline ends. The CDR3 is CASSPLGQRQETQYF. The DNA for the CDR3 is TGCGCCAGCAGCCCCCTGGGCCAGCGGCAAGAGACCCAGTACTTC.

A few counts support this clone. The V and J genes are TRBV28 and TRBJ2-5; TRBD1 agrees at 8 bases. Germline CDR1 reads MDHEN; CDR2 reads SYDVKM. V shed 6 bases, J shed 4 bases, and the junction held 7 bases outside the gene matches. This CDR3 is built from 14 residues. The DNA for the CDR3 is TGTGCCAGCAGAACGGACAGGGCCGGAGAGACCCAGTACTTC. It yields the protein CASRTDRAGETQYF.

The gene calls are TRBV29-1 and TRBJ1-4; D possibly corresponds to TRBD1 (6 bases). Trimming removed 7 bases from V and 0 bases from J, with 12 bases in between. Looked up from germline, CDR1 is SQVTM and CDR2 is ANQGSEA. There are 14 residues in the CDR3. CDR3 bases: TGCAGCGCCGACAGGCGTGCAACTAATGAAAAACTGTTTTTT. The encoded protein is CSADRRATNEKLFF. Using reference TRBV29-1 and TRBJ1-4 for the parts outside the CDR3, the full variable domain is SAVISQKPSRDICQRGTSLTIQCQVDSQVTMMFWYRQQPGQSLTLIATANQGSEATYESGFVIDKFPISRPNLTFSTLTVSNMSPEDSSIYLCSADRRATNEKLFFGSGTQLSVL.

CDR3 coding DNA: TGTGCCAGCAGCTCTGGTTACGAGCAGTACTTC. Translation gives CASSSGYEQYF. This chain links TRBV11-2 with TRBJ2-7; D is unclear. Deletions cut 4 bases from V and 4 bases from J, with 5 bases between. From germline, CDR1 is SGHAT and CDR2 FQNNGV. CDR3 length: 11 amino acids.

This clone showed up just a few times. The chain links TRBV6-5 to TRBJ1-6; D possibly corresponds to TRBD1 (6 bases). This CDR3 comprises 16 residues. The V gene lost 4 bases and the J gene lost 5 bases, with 15 bases spanning the gap. The germline gives CDR1 MNHEY, CDR2 SVGAGI. CDR3 nucleotide sequence: TGTGCCAGCAGTTTAACAGGGTTTGTCGATAATTCACCCCTCCACTTT. This encodes CASSLTGFVDNSPLHF.

This clone has only a few counts. The chain recombines TRBV30 with TRBJ2-7; weak D call: TRBD1 (6 bases). The CDR3 loop spans 12 amino acids. Per germline, CDR1 GTSNPN and CDR2 SVGIG (reference sequence). Trimming left V 2 bases short and J 6 bases short, with 11 bases between. The CDR3 DNA reads TGTGCCTGGAGTCCACAGGGTGGCGAGCAGTACTTC. It encodes CAWSPQGGEQYF.

The CDR3, as DNA: TGTGCCAGCAGCGTGAGTAGCAATCAGCCCCAGCATTTT. Translation gives CASSVSSNQPQHF. The chain recombines TRBV9 with TRBJ1-5, with D uncertain. Trimming removed 2 bases from V and 0 bases from J, with 3 bases in between. This CDR3 has 13 amino acids. CDR1 SGDLS and CDR2 YYNGEE come from the germline V gene.

The chain recombines TRBV7-2 with TRBJ2-5; 7 nucleotides agree with TRBD2. The germline CDR1 and CDR2 sequences are SGHTA and FQGNSA. The CDR3 has 14 residues. The trim removed 1 base at V and 5 bases at J, leaving 4 bases unmatched. Here the CDR3 DNA reads TGTGCCAGCAGCTTAGGGACTAGTTTGGAGACCCAGTACTTC. Encoded protein: CASSLGTSLETQYF.

The CDR3, as DNA: TGTGCCAGCAGCGTAAGCCCGCCCGCCTACAATGAGCAGTTCTTC. This gives the protein CASSVSPPAYNEQFF. The rearrangement uses TRBV9 and TRBJ2-1; D unclear. This CDR3 is 15 amino acids long. The V and J ends lost 1 base and 2 bases respectively, with 10 bases between them. Germline values: CDR1 SGDLS, CDR2 YYNGEE.